This is a list of T cell receptor beta chains from one sample in a study of cytomegalovirus exposure and HLA in healthy donors. Clones were read by immunoSEQ multiplex PCR, and TCRdb kept only the in-frame ones, dropping some. The repertoire consists of about 98,000 clones, with approximately 72% occurring once and the leading ten covering 9.5% to 12%. Source material: PBMCs. The receptors stem from a man between 18 and 35 years old in good health and CMV-seropositive. Both conserved end residues are part of each CDR3. D genes are given only for firm matches. Rows may omit the clone size; those that give it use once, few, many or a size class.

v_call	j_call	clone_size	d_call	cdr3_aa	cdr3_nt
TRBV11-2	TRBJ2-5	.	.	CASGASTETQYF	TGTGCCAGTGGGGCTAGTACAGAGACCCAGTACTTC
TRBV28	TRBJ2-3	.	.	CASSPHGGGQYF	TGTGCCAGCAGCCCCCACGGGGGAGGGCAGTATTTT
TRBV29-1	TRBJ2-7	.	TRBD1	CSVKDRDRVRGEQYF	TGCAGCGTTAAAGACAGGGACAGGGTCCGGGGTGAGCAGTACTTC
TRBV5-1	TRBJ1-6	.	TRBD1	CASSSGGQANSPLHF	TGCGCCAGCAGCTCCGGGGGACAGGCGAATTCACCCCTCCACTTT
TRBV2	TRBJ1-4	.	.	CASLSQGANEKLFF	TGTGCCAGCCTCTCCCAAGGAGCTAATGAAAAACTGTTTTTT
TRBV28	TRBJ2-1	.	TRBD2	CASKTLAGDNNEQFF	TGTGCCAGCAAAACCCTAGCGGGGGACAACAATGAGCAGTTCTTC
TRBV2	TRBJ2-7	.	TRBD2	CASREERGTYEQYF	TGTGCCAGCCGGGAGGAGCGGGGGACCTACGAGCAGTACTTC
TRBV27	TRBJ2-7	.	TRBD2	CASSASPGGLGYEQYF	TGTGCCAGCAGCGCTTCGCCGGGAGGACTAGGCTACGAGCAGTACTTC
TRBV28	TRBJ2-2	.	TRBD2	CASSLVSLAGVAGELFF	TGTGCCAGCAGTTTAGTTTCCCTAGCGGGGGTTGCCGGGGAGCTGTTTTTT
TRBV15	TRBJ2-7	.	.	CATSRVTTPEQYF	TGTGCCACCAGCAGAGTTACTACCCCCGAGCAGTACTTC
TRBV7-9	TRBJ2-7	.	.	CASSPRQRYEQYF	TGTGCCAGCAGCCCTAGACAGCGCTACGAGCAGTACTTC
TRBV7-9	TRBJ1-2	few	.	CASSLGANGEGGYTF	TGTGCCAGCAGCTTAGGAGCGAACGGGGAGGGTGGCTACACCTTC
TRBV5-1	TRBJ2-5	once	TRBD2	CASSVRDYRQETQYF	TGCGCCAGCAGCGTCCGGGACTACCGCCAAGAGACCCAGTACTTC
TRBV10-3	TRBJ2-6	.	.	CAISESWAMGQWGANVLTF	TGTGCCATCAGTGAGTCTTGGGCCATGGGTCAATGGGGGGCCAACGTCCTGACTTTC
TRBV5-6	TRBJ1-1	.	TRBD1	CASSLQGPKMNTEAFF	TGTGCCAGCAGCTTACAGGGGCCGAAAATGAACACTGAAGCTTTCTTT
TRBV28	TRBJ1-1	.	.	CASSLNPGNTEAFF	TGTGCCAGCAGTTTGAACCCAGGGAACACTGAAGCTTTCTTT